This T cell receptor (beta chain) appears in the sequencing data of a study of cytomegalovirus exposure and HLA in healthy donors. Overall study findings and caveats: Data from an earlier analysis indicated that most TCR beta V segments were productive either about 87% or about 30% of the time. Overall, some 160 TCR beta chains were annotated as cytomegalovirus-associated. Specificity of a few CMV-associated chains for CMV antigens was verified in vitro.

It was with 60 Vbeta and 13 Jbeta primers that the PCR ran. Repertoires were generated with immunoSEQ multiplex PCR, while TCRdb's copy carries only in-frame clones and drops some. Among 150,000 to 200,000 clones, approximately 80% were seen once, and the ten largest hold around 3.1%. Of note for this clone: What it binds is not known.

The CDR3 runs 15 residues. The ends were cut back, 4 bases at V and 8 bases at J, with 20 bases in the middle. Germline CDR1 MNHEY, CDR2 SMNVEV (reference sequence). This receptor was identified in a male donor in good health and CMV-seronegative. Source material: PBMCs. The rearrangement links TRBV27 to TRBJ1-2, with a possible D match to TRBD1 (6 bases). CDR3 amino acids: CASSSPGHQLEGYTF. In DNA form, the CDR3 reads TGTGCCAGCAGTTCGCCGGGACACCAGCTGGAAGGCTACACCTTC.